Following are 22 T cell receptor beta chains from one sample sequenced in a study of blood T cell repertoires in COVID-19. Clones were read by immunoSEQ multiplex PCR, and TCRdb kept only the in-frame ones, dropping some. The data hold roughly 250,000 clones, with roughly 84% observed a single time. Sample: peripheral blood. These receptors all stem from a person aged 65 to 85 with COVID-19, enrolled during active disease.

V gene TRBV6-5 combines with J gene TRBJ1-6, with 9 bases lining up with TRBD1. The germline CDR1 and CDR2 sequences are MNHEY and SVGAGI. The V and J ends lost 11 bases and 9 bases, in that order; junction bases with no gene match: 8. This CDR3 comprises 13 residues. The CDR3 region has the DNA TGTGCCGGTAGACAGGGGGTCGGTTCACCCCTCCACTTT. Protein product: CAGRQGVGSPLHF.

This chain joins TRBV5-4 and TRBJ2-3; 9 nucleotides agree with TRBD1. The CDR3 covers 16 residues. Germline loops: CDR1 SGHNT, CDR2 YYREEE (reference sequence). Unmatched junction bases numbered 9, after V lost 4 bases and J lost 3 bases. The CDR3 reads CASSIGQGSGTDTQYF. The CDR3 DNA reads as TGTGCCAGCAGCATCGGACAGGGGTCGGGGACAGATACGCAGTATTTT.

In this sample, this clone turned up a few times. J is TRBJ2-2 and V is TRBV9, with D possibly TRBD1 on 7 matching bases. V lost 0 bases, J lost 7 bases, and 19 bases lay in between. CDR3 length: 17 amino acids. From germline, CDR1 is SGDLS and CDR2 YYNGEE. The CDR3 loop reads CASSVDMTGRRSGELFF. The DNA for the CDR3 is TGTGCCAGCAGCGTAGATATGACAGGGAGGAGAAGCGGGGAGCTGTTTTTT.

The rearrangement uses TRBV7-9 and TRBJ2-5, with TRBD2 matching 12 bases. This CDR3 contains 15 residues. Germline CDR1 reads SEHNR; CDR2 reads FQNEAQ (reference sequence). V was pared by 11 bases and J by 5 bases, with 12 bases of the junction left unmatched. CDR3 protein: CAAMGLAGLVETQYF. The DNA of the CDR3 is TGTGCCGCCATGGGACTAGCGGGCCTTGTCGAGACCCAGTACTTC.

This clone came up a few times. The chain uses TRBV11-2 and TRBJ2-7; the D gene is possibly TRBD2 (5 bases). Germline V gene data show CDR1 as SGHAT and CDR2 as FQNNGV. Trimming cost V 5 bases and J 1 base, with 12 bases left between them. The CDR3 contains 14 residues. For the CDR3, the DNA is TGTGCCAGCAGCCAAAGCGGAAAGTCCTACGAGCAGTACTTC. Its translation is CASSQSGKSYEQYF.

The rearrangement uses TRBV30 and TRBJ2-7; 7 nucleotides match TRBD1. Germline loops: CDR1 GTSNPN, CDR2 SVGIG (reference sequence). The CDR3 has 13 amino acids. The V segment lost 4 bases and the J segment 2 bases; nucleotides outside the gene matches: 5. CDR3 sequence reads: CAWTRGLTYEQYF. In DNA form, the CDR3 reads TGTGCCTGGACGAGGGGGCTCACCTACGAGCAGTACTTC.

The chain recombines TRBV12-3 or TRBV12-4 with TRBJ1-3; tentatively, D is TRBD1 (5 bases). The CDR3 has 13 residues. The V gene lost 6 bases and the J gene lost 2 bases, with 8 bases spanning the gap. This chain's CDR3 is CASRPGTGNTIYF. Written as DNA, the CDR3 is TGTGCCAGCAGGCCAGGGACTGGAAACACCATATATTTT.

The chain uses TRBV2 and TRBJ1-1; no clear D. V lost 5 bases and J 2 bases, leaving 9 bases between the germline ends. The germline V gene has CDR1 SNHLY and CDR2 FYNNEI. CDR3 size: 13 residues. The CDR3 sequence: CASSLASNTEAFF. The CDR3 DNA follows: TGTGCCAGCAGTCTGGCCAGTAACACTGAAGCTTTCTTT.

To note about this clone: One end of the junction varies from germline; a read error may be responsible. The gene calls are TRBV25-1 and TRBJ1-2; D might be TRBD1 (5 bases). The CDR3 has 13 amino acids. Germline values: CDR1 MGHDK, CDR2 SYGVNS. DNA of the CDR3: TGTGCCAGCAGTGTGGCCAGGGACTATGGCTACACCTTT. This encodes CASSVARDYGYTF.

This chain joins TRBV9 and TRBJ1-1; a weak D match, TRBD1 (5 bases). V dropped 4 bases and J dropped 4 bases, with 14 bases sitting between them. Germline lookup yields CDR1 SGDLS and CDR2 YYNGEE. The CDR3 contains 14 residues. DNA of the CDR3: TGTGCCAGCAGCCCCTCCGGAGGGGCCACTGAAGCTTTCTTT. Translated, it gives CASSPSGGATEAFF.

This clone occurred once. The chain combines TRBV18 with TRBJ2-1; 10 positions agree with TRBD2. The CDR3 length is 17 residues. V dropped 5 bases and J dropped 6; count of bases not matched to a gene: 13. CDR1 KGHSH and CDR2 LQKENI come from the germline V gene. CDR3 coding DNA: TGTGCCAGCTCAGGTTTAGCGGGAGGTTCCTTCCCCAATGAGCAGTTCTTC. Amino acid sequence: CASSGLAGGSFPNEQFF.

This chain links TRBV5-5 with TRBJ2-7; D gene ambiguous. The CDR3 contains 14 residues. V lost 1 base to trimming and J lost 3 bases, with 11 bases between them. In germline, CDR1 is SGHKS, CDR2 YYEKEE (reference sequence). The CDR3 coding sequence is TGTGCCAGCAGCTTGTTTACAGATGGCTACGAGCAGTACTTC. Translated, it gives CASSLFTDGYEQYF.

The count of this clone is one. V gene TRBV19 combines with J gene TRBJ2-7; 11 nucleotides align to TRBD2. Germline V lookup: CDR1 LNHDA, CDR2 SQIVND (reference sequence). The CDR3 spans 15 residues. V shed 6 bases and J 6 bases; nucleotides not matched to a gene: 10. The DNA for the CDR3 is TGTGCCAGTAGAAAAACTAGCGGGAGTACTCCCGAGCAGTACTTC. It translates to CASRKTSGSTPEQYF.

The chain has TRBV28 and TRBJ2-7; 7 bases are a match to TRBD2. CDR1 and CDR2 from the germline V gene are MDHEN and SYDVKM. V lost 0 bases and J lost 3; bases outside the gene matches: 5. CDR3 length equals 15 residues. The CDR3 protein is CASSLWQGGGYEQYF. Written as DNA, the CDR3 is TGTGCCAGCAGTTTATGGCAGGGCGGGGGCTACGAGCAGTACTTC. The full variable domain, rest sourced from reference TRBV28 and TRBJ2-7, is DVKVTQSSRYLVKRTGEKVFLECVQDMDHENMFWYRQDPGLGLRLIYFSYDVKMKEKGDIPEGYSVSREKKERFSLILESASTNQTSMYLCASSLWQGGGYEQYFGPGTRLTVT.

V and J are TRBV19 and TRBJ1-5; D remains ambiguous. Germline CDR1 and CDR2: LNHDA and SQIVND (reference sequence). The CDR3 is made up of 13 amino acids. Trimming stripped 3 bases from V and 5 bases from J, with 8 bases between. As DNA, the CDR3 is TGTGCCAGTAGTATGTCGGAGGATCAGCCCCAGCATTTT. Amino acid sequence: CASSMSEDQPQHF.

V gene TRBV29-1 combines with J gene TRBJ1-2, with D possibly being TRBD1 (5 bases). V shed 4 bases and J shed 3 bases, with 18 bases lying between them. This CDR3 comprises 15 residues. Looked up from germline, CDR1 is SQVTM and CDR2 is ANQGSEA. The CDR3 loop is CSVVVPRGGHYGYTF. The CDR3 DNA follows: TGCAGCGTTGTGGTTCCTAGGGGAGGACACTATGGCTACACCTTC.

This sequence joins TRBV7-6 and TRBJ2-3; weak D call: TRBD1 (5 bases). Trimming took off 4 bases at V and 4 bases at J, with 6 bases between the two ends. The CDR3 length is 12 residues. Germline assignment: CDR1 SGHVS and CDR2 FNYEAQ. The CDR3, as DNA: TGTGCCAGCAGCTCCAGGGCAGATACGCAGTATTTT. Encoded protein: CASSSRADTQYF.

This chain connects TRBV28 to TRBJ1-3; D may be TRBD1 (6 bases). V was shortened by 2 bases and J by 3 bases, with 17 bases between the two germline ends. CDR3 length equals 17 residues. The germline CDR1 and CDR2 sequences are MDHEN and SYDVKM. In DNA form, the CDR3 reads TGTGCCAGCAGTTTAGGGGGAGCTCAGGGGATTGGAAACACCATATATTTT. Translating it yields CASSLGGAQGIGNTIYF.

This rearrangement joins TRBV7-2 to TRBJ2-7, with D perhaps matching TRBD1 (5 bases). Germline V gene lookup returns CDR1 SGHTA and CDR2 FQGNSA. V shed 5 bases and J shed 7 bases, with 15 bases lying between them. This CDR3 has 13 amino acids. In DNA form, the CDR3 reads TGTGCCAGCAGCCCCGGCTCAGGGCGAGAGCAGTACTTC. Encoded protein: CASSPGSGREQYF.

A word on this clone: Other DNA sequences in the same sample also yield this CDR3. V usage is TRBV19 and J usage is TRBJ2-3, with TRBD1 matching 8 bases. J lost 7 bases, V lost 7 bases, and 7 bases had no gene match. The germline gives CDR1 LNHDA, CDR2 SQIVND (reference sequence). The CDR3 extends over 13 amino acids. CDR3 nucleotide sequence: TGTGCCAGTAAGGGGACAGGTCCTTATACGCAGTATTTT. Translated: CASKGTGPYTQYF. Filled out from reference TRBV19 and TRBJ2-3, the complete variable domain reads DGGITQSPKYLFRKEGQNVTLSCEQNLNHDAMYWYRQDPGQGLRLIYYSQIVNDFQKGDIAEGYSVSREKKESFPLTVTSAQKNPTAFYLCASKGTGPYTQYFGPGTRLTVL.

This clone was observed a handful of times. The genes are TRBV6-5 and TRBJ2-7; no reliable D call. The V end was cut by 4 bases, the J end by 2 bases, with 15 bases between. There are 15 residues in the CDR3. Germline CDR1 and CDR2: MNHEY and SVGAGI. CDR3 amino acids: CASSFEFRTAYEQYF. DNA of the CDR3: TGTGCCAGCAGTTTCGAATTCCGAACAGCCTACGAGCAGTACTTC.

The rearrangement uses TRBV24-1 and TRBJ2-1; 8 bases are a match to TRBD2. Trimming took 6 bases from V and 12 from J; bases not matched to a gene: 9. CDR1 is KGHDR and CDR2 is SFDVKD in the germline V gene. CDR3 length equals 13 residues. The CDR3 DNA is TGTGCCACCAGTTTAAGCCTAGCGGGCGGGCAGTTCTTC. This gives the protein CATSLSLAGGQFF.